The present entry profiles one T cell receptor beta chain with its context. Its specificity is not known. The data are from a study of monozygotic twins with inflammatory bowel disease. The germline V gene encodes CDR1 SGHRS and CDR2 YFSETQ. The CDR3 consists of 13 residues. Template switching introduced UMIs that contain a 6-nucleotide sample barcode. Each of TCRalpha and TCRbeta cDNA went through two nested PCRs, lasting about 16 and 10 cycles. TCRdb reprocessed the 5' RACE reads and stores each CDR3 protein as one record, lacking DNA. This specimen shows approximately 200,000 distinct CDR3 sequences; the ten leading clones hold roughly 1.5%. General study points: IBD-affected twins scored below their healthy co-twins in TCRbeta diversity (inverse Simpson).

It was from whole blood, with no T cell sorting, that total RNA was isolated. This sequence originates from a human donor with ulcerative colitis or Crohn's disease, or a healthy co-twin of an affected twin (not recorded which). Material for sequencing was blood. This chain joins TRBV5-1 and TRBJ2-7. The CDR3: CASSTREGLEQYF.